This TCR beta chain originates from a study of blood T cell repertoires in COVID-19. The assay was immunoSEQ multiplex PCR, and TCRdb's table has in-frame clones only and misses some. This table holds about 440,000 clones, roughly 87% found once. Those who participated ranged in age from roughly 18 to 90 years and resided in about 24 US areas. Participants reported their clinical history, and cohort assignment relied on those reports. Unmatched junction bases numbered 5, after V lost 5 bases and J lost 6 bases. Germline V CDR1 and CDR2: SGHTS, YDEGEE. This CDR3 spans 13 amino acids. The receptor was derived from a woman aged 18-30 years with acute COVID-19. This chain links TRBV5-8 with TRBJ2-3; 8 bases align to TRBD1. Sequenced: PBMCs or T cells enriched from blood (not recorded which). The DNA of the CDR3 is TGTGCCAGCAGACGGACAGGGATGGATACGCAGTATTTT. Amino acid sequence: CASRRTGMDTQYF.